The 28 T cell receptor beta chains below come from one sample, sequenced in a study of CXCR3-negative and CXCR3-positive naive CD8 T cells. Their specific antigens are unknown. Overall study findings and caveats: Compared with CXCR3-negative naive cells, CXCR3-positive naive cells showed more hydrophobic TRB CDR3s.

UMI-tagged TRB cDNA libraries were built via 5' RACE. TCRdb derives one entry per CDR3 protein from the 5' RACE reads, leaving out DNA. This table lists roughly 120,000 distinct CDR3 sequences. Source material: naive CXCR3+ CD8+ T cells from blood. As for subset: CD45RO-CCR7+CD27+CD95- naive CD8+ T cells expressing CXCR3 (TNR3+). The source of these receptors is a human donor in good health. Some clones in this sample may be carry-over from other donors' samples.

This chain uses TRBV20-1 with TRBJ2-3; as DNA is missing, the TRBD2 call by TCRdb cannot be tested. The CDR3 length is 16 residues. Per the germline V gene, CDR1 is DFQATT and CDR2 is SNEGSKA (reference sequence). The CDR3 protein is CSASFSTTHSTDTQYF.

The chain carries TRBV10-1 and TRBJ2-7; the TRBD1 assignment by TCRdb is unverifiable without DNA. The CDR3 runs 13 residues. The germline CDR1 and CDR2 sequences are WNHNN and SYGVQD (reference sequence). The CDR3 loop reads CASSKGTDYEQYF.

The chain recombines TRBV14 with TRBJ2-7; TCRdb's D call of TRBD2 is untestable without DNA. Germline CDR1 is SGHDN and CDR2 is FVKESK. The CDR3 spans 19 residues. CDR3 sequence: CASSQGAGAVMDEAYEQYF.

This sequence joins TRBV20-1 and TRBJ2-7; as DNA is missing, the TRBD1 call by TCRdb cannot be tested. The CDR3 has 16 amino acids. Germline CDR1 DFQATT, CDR2 SNEGSKA (reference sequence). This CDR3 reads CSARGGGATVLYEQYF.

J is TRBJ2-5 and V is TRBV14; TCRdb indicates TRBD2, and absent DNA this call remains unverified. The germline gives CDR1 SGHDN, CDR2 FVKESK. The CDR3 contains 19 residues. CDR3 amino acids: CASSQVNDPGLAEKETQYF. The variable domain in full, completed from reference TRBV14 and TRBJ2-5, reads EAGVTQFPSHSVIEKGQTVTLRCDPISGHDNLYWYRRVMGKEIKFLLHFVKESKQDESGMPNNRFLAERTGGTYSTLKVQPAELEDSGVYFCASSQVNDPGLAEKETQYFGPGTRLLVL.

This chain connects TRBV7-6 to TRBJ2-1; the TRBD2 assignment by TCRdb is unverifiable without DNA. This CDR3 spans 17 amino acids. The germline V gene has CDR1 SGHVS and CDR2 FNYEAQ. The CDR3 sequence is CASSSTAGGSLYNEQFF.

The V call is TRBV5-1, the J call TRBJ2-5; no DNA is available, so the TRBD2 call from TCRdb remains unchecked. The CDR3 totals 15 residues. The V gene's germline CDR1 is SGHRS and CDR2 YFSETQ. The CDR3 sequence is CASSEPEGLQETQYF.

V is TRBV29-1 and J is TRBJ1-2; the TCRdb D gene call, TRBD1, has no DNA to confirm it. The V gene's germline CDR1 is SQVTM and CDR2 ANQGSEA. This CDR3 comprises 11 residues. This CDR3 is CSAQDDYGYTF.

The J gene is TRBJ2-2, the V gene TRBV4-3; without DNA, the TCRdb call of TRBD2 cannot be checked. The CDR3 is 21 amino acids. CDR1 is LGHNA, CDR2 YSLEER, per germline. This CDR3 reads CASSQQKLGLAGGTNTGELFF.

This sequence joins TRBV12-3 or TRBV12-4 and TRBJ1-1; the D call of TRBD1 rests on TCRdb alone, since no DNA is present to check it. The CDR3 runs 14 residues. The CDR3 loop is CASSGGGQNTEAFF.

The rearrangement uses TRBV5-1 and TRBJ2-7; without DNA, the TCRdb call of TRBD1 cannot be checked. The CDR3 runs 12 residues. The germline gives CDR1 SGHRS, CDR2 YFSETQ. CDR3 residues: CASSLEGDEQYF.

The gene calls are TRBV11-2 and TRBJ2-3; TCRdb lists TRBD1, though no DNA is available to test this call. The germline V gene has CDR1 SGHAT and CDR2 FQNNGV. The CDR3 spans 19 residues. This CDR3 is CASSFNREPGQIPTDTQYF.

The chain carries TRBV19 and TRBJ2-1; with no DNA, the TCRdb D assignment of TRBD2 cannot be verified. Germline CDR1 is LNHDA and CDR2 is SQIVND (reference sequence). The CDR3 is 13 residues long. This CDR3 reads CASRGLAGNEQFF.

This chain uses TRBV7-9 with TRBJ2-7; TCRdb reports TRBD2, a call that lacks DNA to check it against. The CDR3 length is 15 residues. In germline, CDR1 is SEHNR, CDR2 FQNEAQ (reference sequence). CDR3 residues: CASSSPRGSTYEQYF.

This chain joins TRBV9 and TRBJ1-1. Germline values: CDR1 SGDLS, CDR2 YYNGEE. This CDR3 is built from 16 residues. CDR3: CASSVATGLVDTEAFF.

The genes are TRBV12-3 or TRBV12-4 and TRBJ1-1; the D call from TCRdb, TRBD1, cannot be confirmed without DNA. The CDR3 spans 14 residues. The chain's CDR3 is CASSKQGDDTEAFF.

V gene TRBV21-1 combines with J gene TRBJ1-5; TCRdb names TRBD1, which stays unverified in the absence of DNA. TRBV21-1 is noted as a pseudogene. The length of the CDR3 is 18 residues. The CDR3 spells CASSKAAKKGDSNQPQHF.

The rearrangement links TRBV27 to TRBJ1-1. The CDR3 has 13 amino acids. Germline CDR1 MNHEY, CDR2 SMNVEV (reference sequence). CDR3 loop: CASTSGLGTEAFF.

The chain combines TRBV7-3 with TRBJ2-3; lacking DNA, the TRBD2 call made by TCRdb goes unchecked. The CDR3 runs to 15 residues. Per germline, CDR1 SGHTA and CDR2 FQGTGA. The chain's CDR3 is CASSPTGLLIDTQYF.

The gene calls are TRBV15 and TRBJ1-2. The CDR3 runs 14 residues. Germline V gene sequence: CDR1 LNHNV, CDR2 YYDKDF (reference sequence). The CDR3 protein is CATSRDQTNYGYTF.

V usage is TRBV29-1 and J usage is TRBJ2-3; TCRdb's D gene call, TRBD2, goes unchecked for lack of DNA. The germline CDR1 and CDR2 sequences are SQVTM and ANQGSEA. This CDR3 has 15 amino acids. This chain's CDR3 is CSVELAGGHTDTQYF.

V and J are TRBV29-1 and TRBJ2-1; TCRdb outputs TRBD2, but without DNA this stays unchecked. Germline V CDR1 and CDR2: SQVTM, ANQGSEA. The CDR3 extends over 13 amino acids. CDR3 amino acids: CSVDPSGNNEQFF.

The rearrangement uses TRBV9 and TRBJ2-5; no DNA is available, so the TRBD1 call from TCRdb remains unchecked. CDR3 length: 15 residues. From germline, CDR1 is SGDLS and CDR2 YYNGEE. CDR3 region: CASSVDDRGVETQYF.

This chain joins TRBV13 and TRBJ2-5; TCRdb selects TRBD1, and the lack of DNA leaves this call unchecked. Germline values: CDR1 PRHDT, CDR2 FYEKMQ (reference sequence). The length of the CDR3 is 14 residues. CDR3 in amino acids: CASSLPQGEETQYF.

J is TRBJ2-5 and V is TRBV18; TCRdb returns TRBD2, unconfirmable since there is no DNA. The CDR3 spans 18 residues. Germline V gene sequence: CDR1 KGHSH, CDR2 LQKENI. CDR3 sequence reads: CASSPSSWAGTEGETQYF. Using reference TRBV18 and TRBJ2-5 for the parts outside the CDR3, the full variable domain is NAGVMQNPRHLVRRRGQEARLRCSPMKGHSHVYWYRQLPEEGLKFMVYLQKENIIDESGMPKERFSAEFPKEGPSILRIQQVVRGDSAAYFCASSPSSWAGTEGETQYFGPGTRLLVL.

The chain recombines TRBV2 with TRBJ2-7; TCRdb names TRBD2, which stays unverified in the absence of DNA. CDR3 size: 13 residues. Germline V CDR1 and CDR2: SNHLY, FYNNEI. The CDR3: CASEREPAGEQYF.

The V call is TRBV19, the J call TRBJ1-1; the D call from TCRdb, TRBD1, cannot be confirmed without DNA. The CDR3 is 12 amino acids. The germline CDR1 and CDR2 sequences are LNHDA and SQIVND (reference sequence). CDR3 protein: CASRLGAVEAFF.

The genes are TRBV28 and TRBJ2-7; lacking DNA, the TRBD1 call made by TCRdb goes unchecked. The CDR3 contains 14 residues. Germline CDR1 is MDHEN and CDR2 is SYDVKM. The CDR3 here is CASSTRDTTYEQYF.